These 3 T cell receptor beta chains came from one sample sequenced in a study of read filtering for tumor transcriptome and immune sequencing. This library used roughly 430 ng RNA and molecular barcoded adaptors spanning alpha/delta and beta/gamma chains. TCRdb fed the reads into MiXCR, producing one record per CDR3 protein. The data contain under 25,000 distinct CDR3 sequences, roughly 13% of them singletons. Sequenced material: a population of CD138-negative cells sorted from bone marrow. The receptors derive from a donor aged 40 or older with multiple myeloma.

This clonotype has at least ten counts. This may stem from a read error, because a much larger clone lies one nucleotide away. The rearrangement joins TRBV20-1 to TRBJ2-1; 9 nucleotides match TRBD2. The CDR3 runs 16 residues. Looked up from germline, CDR1 is DFQATT and CDR2 is SNEGSKA (reference sequence). The CDR3 protein is CSAPLGGRAFYNGQFF. The CDR3 bases are TGCAGTGCCCCCCTAGGCGGGAGGGCATTCTACAATGGGCAGTTCTTC.

This clonotype occurred many times. V and J are TRBV5-6 and TRBJ2-6; D is undetermined. V lost 3 bases and J lost 0, with 16 bases in between. The CDR3 has 18 amino acids. From germline, CDR1 is SGHDT and CDR2 YYEEEE. The CDR3, as DNA: TGTGCCAGCAGCTCCCAACCAGGAAAACACTCTGGGGCCAACGTCCTGACTTTC. Translated, it gives CASSSQPGKHSGANVLTF.

The table lists this clonotype with many counts. V and J are TRBV10-3 and TRBJ1-1; D is ambiguous. Trimming took 3 bases from V and 3 from J, leaving 8 bases between them. This CDR3 is built from 13 residues. Germline CDR1 ENHRY, CDR2 SYGVKD. The chain's CDR3 is CAISDDGDTEAFF. The CDR3 DNA is TGTGCCATCAGTGACGACGGGGACACTGAAGCTTTCTTT.